A single sample is the source of the 5 T cell receptor beta chains below, sequenced in a study of cytomegalovirus exposure and HLA in healthy donors. PCR employed 60 Vbeta and 13 Jbeta primers. Produced via immunoSEQ multiplex PCR; TCRdb's table is partial and in-frame only. The sample holds 200,000 or so clones, about 80% seen once. Input material: PBMCs. Source of these receptors: a girl aged 5-17 years in good health and CMV-seronegative.

This chain uses TRBV18 with TRBJ1-2; TRBD1 might be the D (6 bases). The CDR3 loop spans 15 amino acids. Trimming took 5 bases from V and 3 from J, leaving 16 bases between them. CDR1 and CDR2 from the germline V gene are KGHSH and LQKENI. As DNA, the CDR3 is TGTGCCAGCTCATACGACGCAGGGGCTCACTATGGCTACACCTTC. It codes for CASSYDAGAHYGYTF. Full variable domain (missing parts from reference TRBV18 and TRBJ1-2): NAGVMQNPRHLVRRRGQEARLRCSPMKGHSHVYWYRQLPEEGLKFMVYLQKENIIDESGMPKERFSAEFPKEGPSILRIQQVVRGDSAAYFCASSYDAGAHYGYTFGSGTRLTVV.

V is TRBV6-5 and J is TRBJ1-4; 8 positions match TRBD1. The germline CDR1 and CDR2 sequences are MNHEY and SVGAGI. The junction had 14 bases not matched to a gene; V was cut back by 6 bases and J by 11 bases. The CDR3 has 15 amino acids. The CDR3 sequence is CASRTDRGQLGKLFF. The DNA of the CDR3 is TGTGCCAGCAGAACTGACAGGGGCCAGCTCGGGAAACTGTTTTTT.

J is TRBJ2-7 and V is TRBV4-1, with 8 nucleotides matching TRBD1. The CDR3 consists of 13 residues. V was pared by 3 bases and J by 5 bases, with 3 bases of the junction left unmatched. Germline-derived CDR1 and CDR2 are MGHRA and YSYEKL. This CDR3 is CASSHQQGDEQYF. In DNA form, the CDR3 reads TGCGCCAGCAGCCATCAACAGGGGGACGAGCAGTACTTC.

The DNA for the CDR3 is TGTGCCAGTACCTTAGGGACAGGGGCTAACTATGGCTACACCTTC. It yields the protein CASTLGTGANYGYTF. This sequence joins TRBV19 and TRBJ1-2, with 10 bases matching TRBD1. J gave up 0 bases and V 7 bases, and 5 bases lay outside the gene matches. Germline CDR1 and CDR2: LNHDA and SQIVND (reference sequence). The CDR3 is 15 amino acids. Combining the CDR3 with reference TRBV19 and TRBJ1-2 gives the whole variable domain DGGITQSPKYLFRKEGQNVTLSCEQNLNHDAMYWYRQDPGQGLRLIYYSQIVNDFQKGDIAEGYSVSREKKESFPLTVTSAQKNPTAFYLCASTLGTGANYGYTFGSGTRLTVV.

This clone was seen just once. The CDR3 DNA is TGTGCCAGCTCACCTGTACAGGGTGCGACTACTGAAGCTTTCTTT. Its translation: CASSPVQGATTEAFF. The J gene is TRBJ1-1, the V gene TRBV18; D might be TRBD1 (6 bases). Trimming pared 3 bases from V and 5 bases from J, leaving 16 bases between. Germline CDR1 KGHSH, CDR2 LQKENI. The CDR3 extends over 15 amino acids.